These T cell receptor beta chains were read from a single sample in a study of cytotoxic CD8 clonotypes in ibrutinib-treated CLL. Clones were sequenced by immunoSEQ multiplex PCR, and TCRdb holds only the in-frame ones, with some missing. The table includes around 310,000 clones, just under 80% detected once. The specimen was PBMCs, collected before ibrutinib treatment. Receptor source: a human donor with chronic lymphocytic leukemia. Both conserved end residues are part of each CDR3. The D gene is left open where the match is weak. Size is omitted from some rows. Given values are once, few, many or a class for expanded clones.

>once|TRBD1|TRBJ2-3|TRBV7-2
TGTGCCAGCAGCTTAGCTCCGACAGGGCGGGTAAGAGATACGCAGTATTTT
CASSLAPTGRVRDTQYF
>few|TRBD1|TRBJ1-5|TRBV7-6
TGTGCCAGCAGCTTAGGACAGGGAAGTGGTCAGCCCCAGCATTTT
CASSLGQGSGQPQHF
>.|TRBD1|TRBJ1-1|TRBV11-2
TGTGCCAGCAGCCGATACGACAGGGAAACTTACACTTTCTTT
CASSRYDRETYTFF
>.|TRBD1|TRBJ1-5|TRBV4-1
TGCGCCAGCAGCCAGTTGACAGGGGGCATTGATCAGCCCCAGCATTTT
CASSQLTGGIDQPQHF
>.|.|TRBJ1-2|TRBV30
TGTGCCTGGAGCACAGGCAATAACTATGGCTACACCTTC
CAWSTGNNYGYTF
>.|TRBD2|TRBJ2-7|TRBV11-1
TGTGCCAGCAGCTTATCCCTAGCGGGACGGTACGAGCAGTACTTC
CASSLSLAGRYEQYF
>.|.|TRBJ2-6|TRBV6-4
TGTGCCAGCAGTGACCAGGTCTCTGGGGCCAACGTCCTGACTTTC
CASSDQVSGANVLTF
>few|.|TRBJ2-2|TRBV4-2
TGTGCCAGCAGCCTCGGACAGACATACGGGGAGCTGTTTTTT
CASSLGQTYGELFF
>.|TRBD1|TRBJ2-3|TRBV28
TGTGCCAGCAGAAGTCCGGGACAGGGGATAGATACGCAGTATTTT
CASRSPGQGIDTQYF
>.|.|TRBJ2-3|TRBV7-6
TGTGCCAGCAGCTTAGCGGGAGTAGATACGCAGTATTTT
CASSLAGVDTQYF
>few|.|TRBJ2-6|TRBV5-1
TGCGCCAGCAGCTTGGGGCCGAGCTCTGGGGCCAACGTCCTGACTTTC
CASSLGPSSGANVLTF
>.|.|TRBJ2-7|TRBV28
TGTGCCAGCAGTTTCCTCTACGAGCAGTACTTC
CASSFLYEQYF
>.|.|TRBJ2-7|TRBV28
TGTGCCAGCAGTTCAACCGGGACTGGGGCCTACGAGCAGTACTTC
CASSSTGTGAYEQYF
>.|TRBD1|TRBJ1-2|TRBV28
TGTGCCAGCAGCCCCGGGACAGGGGACTATGGCTACACCTTC
CASSPGTGDYGYTF
>.|TRBD2|TRBJ2-7|TRBV28
TGTGCCAGCAGTCCAAGGGAGGGGTTCTACGAGCAGTACTTC
CASSPREGFYEQYF
>.|.|TRBJ2-5|TRBV15
TGTGCCACCAGCAGAGTGGAGACCCAGTACTTC
CATSRVETQYF
>.|.|TRBJ2-1|TRBV28
TGTGCCAGCAGTTTATTGGTTTATAATGAGCAGTTCTTC
CASSLLVYNEQFF
>once|.|TRBJ1-5|TRBV5-1
TGCGCCAGCAGCGCGACAGGTTCCCTCAATCAGCCCCAGCATTTT
CASSATGSLNQPQHF
>.|.|TRBJ2-5|TRBV29-1
TGCAGCGTGCTAGATACGGGGGAGGCTCACCAAGAGACCCAGTACTTC
CSVLDTGEAHQETQYF
>few|.|TRBJ1-2|TRBV7-2
TGTGCCAGCAGCTTCAGGGTTCCGGGCTATGGCTACACCTTC
CASSFRVPGYGYTF
>.|TRBD1|TRBJ2-5|TRBV5-1
TGCGCCAGCAGCCTGGGACAGGTCCAAGAGACCCAGTACTTC
CASSLGQVQETQYF
>.|TRBD2|TRBJ2-1|TRBV29-1
TGCAGCGTTCCGGCTAGCGGGTCCGATGAGCAGTTCTTC
CSVPASGSDEQFF
>.|.|TRBJ1-1|TRBV9
TGTGCCAGCAGCGTTTTGGGGGTGAGAGCGAACACTGAAGCTTTCTTT
CASSVLGVRANTEAFF
>.|.|TRBJ2-1|TRBV18
TGTGCCAGCTCACCATTGCCGGCCTACAATGAGCAGTTCTTC
CASSPLPAYNEQFF
>.|.|TRBJ2-6|TRBV29-1
TGCAGCGTCGTCTCTGGGGCCAACGTCCTGACTTTC
CSVVSGANVLTF
>.|.|TRBJ2-3|TRBV30
TGTGCCTGGAGTGTACCGCGGCAGACAGATACGCAGTATTTT
CAWSVPRQTDTQYF
>.|TRBD1|TRBJ2-2|TRBV30
TGTGCCTGGTACAGGGGGCGTCCCGGGGAGCTGTTTTTT
CAWYRGRPGELFF
>.|TRBD2|TRBJ2-1|TRBV6-4
TGTGCCAGCAATTTATCCGGGACTAGCGGGGACAACTCCTCCTACAATGAGCAGTTCTTC
CASNLSGTSGDNSSYNEQFF
>.|TRBD1|TRBJ1-2|TRBV2
TGTGCCAGCAGTGAAAGACAGGGGGCGTTTGGCTACACCTTC
CASSERQGAFGYTF
>once|.|TRBJ2-3|TRBV11-3
TGTGCCAGCAGCTTAGGTCTAGCACGGACAGATACGCAGTATTTT
CASSLGLARTDTQYF
>.|TRBD1|TRBJ2-5|TRBV29-1
TGCAGCGTGCAAGCTGGGACAGGTGAAGAGACCCAGTACTTC
CSVQAGTGEETQYF
>.|.|TRBJ2-7|TRBV9
TGTGCCAGCAGCGTAGGTCCAGGGAGCTCCTACGAGCAGTACTTC
CASSVGPGSSYEQYF
>.|TRBD2|TRBJ2-1|TRBV5-1
TGCGCCAGCACCCCTAGCGGGAGAGGCGACAATGAGCAGTTCTTC
CASTPSGRGDNEQFF
>few|TRBD2|TRBJ2-1|TRBV7-2
TGTGCCAGCAGCACTCGGACTAGCGGGAGCCATGAGCAGTTCTTC
CASSTRTSGSHEQFF
>.|TRBD2|TRBJ2-2|TRBV30
TGTGCCTGGACCACGCGACTAGCGGGAGTATCCGGGGAGCTGTTTTTT
CAWTTRLAGVSGELFF
>.|TRBD2|TRBJ2-3|TRBV25-1
TGTGCCAGCAGTGGGACCAGACTAGCGGGAGGACGCACAGATACGCAGTATTTT
CASSGTRLAGGRTDTQYF
>.|TRBD2|TRBJ2-7|TRBV18
TGTGCCAGCTCACCCCTAGATCTAGCGGGATTTGGCGAGCAGTACTTC
CASSPLDLAGFGEQYF
>.|TRBD1|TRBJ1-1|TRBV6-5
TGTGCCAGCAGTCCGCCAGGGGGCCTCACTGAAGCTTTCTTT
CASSPPGGLTEAFF
>few|.|TRBJ2-2|TRBV7-7
TGTGCCAGCAGCGCATACGGGAGACGGAACACCGGGGAGCTGTTTTTT
CASSAYGRRNTGELFF
>.|.|TRBJ2-7|TRBV4-3
TGCGCCAGCAGCCAAGACTCCCTCAGGGCCACCTACGAGCAGTACTTC
CASSQDSLRATYEQYF
>.|.|TRBJ1-5|TRBV10-3
TGTGCCATCAGTGAAAGAGGGGCCCATCAGCCCCAGCATTTT
CAISERGAHQPQHF
>.|.|TRBJ1-1|TRBV10-1
TGCGCCAGGGACAGACCTCGAATGAACACTGAAGCTTTCTTT
CARDRPRMNTEAFF